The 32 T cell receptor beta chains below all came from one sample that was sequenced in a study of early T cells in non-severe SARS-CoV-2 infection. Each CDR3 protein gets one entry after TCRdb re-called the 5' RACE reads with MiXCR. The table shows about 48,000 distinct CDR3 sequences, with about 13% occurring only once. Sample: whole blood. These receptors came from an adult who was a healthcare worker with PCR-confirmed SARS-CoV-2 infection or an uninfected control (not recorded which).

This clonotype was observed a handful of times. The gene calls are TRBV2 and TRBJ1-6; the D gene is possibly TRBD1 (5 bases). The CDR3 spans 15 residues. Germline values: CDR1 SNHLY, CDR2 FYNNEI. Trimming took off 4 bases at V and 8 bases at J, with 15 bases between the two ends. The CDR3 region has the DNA TGTGCCAGCAGTGCCGAAGAGGCCAGGGATTCACCCCTCCACTTT. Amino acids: CASSAEEARDSPLHF.

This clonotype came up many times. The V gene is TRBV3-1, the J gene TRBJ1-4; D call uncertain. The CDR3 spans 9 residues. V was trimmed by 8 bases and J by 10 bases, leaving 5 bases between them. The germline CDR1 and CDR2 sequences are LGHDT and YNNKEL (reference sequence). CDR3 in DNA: TGTGCCAGCTTAGCAAAACTGTTTTTT. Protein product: CASLAKLFF.

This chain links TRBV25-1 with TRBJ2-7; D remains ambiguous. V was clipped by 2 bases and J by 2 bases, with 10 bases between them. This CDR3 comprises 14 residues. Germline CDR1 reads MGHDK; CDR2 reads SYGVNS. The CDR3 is CASSEGSVTYEQYF. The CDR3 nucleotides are TGTGCCAGCAGTGAAGGGTCAGTCACCTACGAGCAGTACTTC.

CDR3 sequence: CSAGEDYGYTF. CDR3 coding DNA: TGCAGCGCTGGGGAGGACTATGGCTACACCTTC. V and J are TRBV29-1 and TRBJ1-2, with D unresolved. The ends were cut back, 7 bases at V and 3 bases at J, with 9 bases in the middle. The CDR3 sequence is 11 residues long. Germline-derived CDR1 and CDR2 are SQVTM and ANQGSEA.

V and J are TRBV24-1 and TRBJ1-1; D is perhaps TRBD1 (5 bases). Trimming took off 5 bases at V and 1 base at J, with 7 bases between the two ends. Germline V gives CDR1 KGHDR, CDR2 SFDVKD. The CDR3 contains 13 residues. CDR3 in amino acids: CATSVQGNTEAFF. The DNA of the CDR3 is TGTGCCACCAGTGTCCAGGGGAACACTGAAGCTTTCTTT.

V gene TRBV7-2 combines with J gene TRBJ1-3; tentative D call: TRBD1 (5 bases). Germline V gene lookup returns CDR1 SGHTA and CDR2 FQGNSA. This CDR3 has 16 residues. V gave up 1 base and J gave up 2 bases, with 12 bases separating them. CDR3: CASSLDEEGAGNTIYF. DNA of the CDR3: TGTGCCAGCAGCTTAGATGAGGAAGGGGCTGGAAACACCATATATTTT.

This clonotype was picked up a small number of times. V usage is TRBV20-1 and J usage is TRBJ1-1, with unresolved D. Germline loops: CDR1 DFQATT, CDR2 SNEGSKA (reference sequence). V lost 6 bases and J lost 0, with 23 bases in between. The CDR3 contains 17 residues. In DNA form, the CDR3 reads TGCAGTGCCCAGCAAGGGAGGTTTTTTGGCTTGAACACTGAAGCTTTCTTT. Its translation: CSAQQGRFFGLNTEAFF.

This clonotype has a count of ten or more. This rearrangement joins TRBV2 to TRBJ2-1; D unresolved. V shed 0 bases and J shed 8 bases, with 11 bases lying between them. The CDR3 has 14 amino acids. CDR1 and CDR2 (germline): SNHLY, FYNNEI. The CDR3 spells CASSEASALDEQFF. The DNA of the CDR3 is TGTGCCAGCAGTGAAGCGTCGGCGTTGGATGAGCAGTTCTTC.

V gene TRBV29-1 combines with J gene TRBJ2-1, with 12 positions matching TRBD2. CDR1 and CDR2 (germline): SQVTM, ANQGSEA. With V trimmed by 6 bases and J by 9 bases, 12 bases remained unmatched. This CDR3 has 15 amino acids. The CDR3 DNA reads TGCAGCGTAAACGAAAGACTAGCGGGAGAGAGTGAGCAGTTCTTC. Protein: CSVNERLAGESEQFF.

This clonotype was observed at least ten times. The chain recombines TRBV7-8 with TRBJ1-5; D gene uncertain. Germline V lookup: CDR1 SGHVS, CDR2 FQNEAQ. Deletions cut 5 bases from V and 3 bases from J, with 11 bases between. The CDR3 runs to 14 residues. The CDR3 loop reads CASSRSNPNQPQHF. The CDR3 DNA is TGTGCCAGCAGCCGATCTAACCCCAATCAGCCCCAGCATTTT. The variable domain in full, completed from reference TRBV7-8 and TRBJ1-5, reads GAGVSQSPRYKVAKRGQDVALRCDPISGHVSLFWYQQALGQGPEFLTYFQNEAQLDKSGLPSDRFFAERPEGSVSTLKIQRTQQEDSAVYLCASSRSNPNQPQHFGDGTRLSIL.

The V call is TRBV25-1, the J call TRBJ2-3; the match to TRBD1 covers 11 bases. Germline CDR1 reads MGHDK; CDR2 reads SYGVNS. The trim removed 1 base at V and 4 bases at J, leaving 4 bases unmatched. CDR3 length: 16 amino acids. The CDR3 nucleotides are TGTGCCAGCAGTGAATGGGACAGGGGGTTATCAGATACGCAGTATTTT. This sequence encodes CASSEWDRGLSDTQYF.

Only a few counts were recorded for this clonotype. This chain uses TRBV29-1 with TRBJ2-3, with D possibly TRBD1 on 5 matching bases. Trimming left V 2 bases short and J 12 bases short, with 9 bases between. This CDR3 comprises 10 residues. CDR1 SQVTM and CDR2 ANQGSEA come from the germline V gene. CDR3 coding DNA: TGCAGCGTTGAAAAGGGGTACCAGTATTTT. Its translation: CSVEKGYQYF.

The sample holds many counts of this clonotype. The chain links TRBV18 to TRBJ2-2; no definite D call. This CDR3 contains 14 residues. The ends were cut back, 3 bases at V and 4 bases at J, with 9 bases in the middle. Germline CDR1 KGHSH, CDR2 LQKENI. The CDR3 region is CASSPPTRTGELFF. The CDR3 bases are TGTGCCAGCTCACCGCCGACTCGCACCGGGGAGCTGTTTTTT.

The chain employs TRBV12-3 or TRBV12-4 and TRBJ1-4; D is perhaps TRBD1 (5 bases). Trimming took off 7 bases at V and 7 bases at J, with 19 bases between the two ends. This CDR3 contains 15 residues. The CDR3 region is CASTKAPGRREKLFF. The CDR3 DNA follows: TGTGCCAGCACCAAAGCCCCGGGACGTCGTGAAAAACTGTTTTTT.

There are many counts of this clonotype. CDR3 nucleotides: TGTGCCAGCAGCTTCCTCAACACAGATACGCAGTATTTT. Amino acid sequence: CASSFLNTDTQYF. V is TRBV13 and J is TRBJ2-3, with D hard to call. The CDR3 runs 13 residues. With 3 bases removed from V and 2 bases from J, the gap between germline ends came to 6 bases. Per the germline V gene, CDR1 is PRHDT and CDR2 is FYEKMQ (reference sequence).

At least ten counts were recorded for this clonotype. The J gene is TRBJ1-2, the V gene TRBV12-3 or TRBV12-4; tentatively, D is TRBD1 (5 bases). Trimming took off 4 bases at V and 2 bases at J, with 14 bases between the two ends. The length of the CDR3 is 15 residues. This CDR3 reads CASSWDGVWNYGYTF. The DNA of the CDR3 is TGTGCCAGCAGTTGGGACGGCGTCTGGAACTATGGCTACACCTTC.

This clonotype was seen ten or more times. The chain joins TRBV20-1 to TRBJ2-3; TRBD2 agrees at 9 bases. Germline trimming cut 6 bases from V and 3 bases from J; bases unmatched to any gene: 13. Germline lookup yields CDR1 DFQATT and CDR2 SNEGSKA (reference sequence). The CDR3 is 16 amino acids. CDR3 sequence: CSAPPGGGAGTDTQYF. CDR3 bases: TGCAGTGCCCCTCCCGGCGGGGGGGCCGGGACAGATACGCAGTATTTT.

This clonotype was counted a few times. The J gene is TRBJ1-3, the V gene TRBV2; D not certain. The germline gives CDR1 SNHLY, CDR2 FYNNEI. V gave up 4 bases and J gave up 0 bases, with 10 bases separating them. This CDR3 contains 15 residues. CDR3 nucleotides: TGTGCCAGCAGTGCCACTCAACGCTCTGGAAACACCATATATTTT. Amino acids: CASSATQRSGNTIYF.

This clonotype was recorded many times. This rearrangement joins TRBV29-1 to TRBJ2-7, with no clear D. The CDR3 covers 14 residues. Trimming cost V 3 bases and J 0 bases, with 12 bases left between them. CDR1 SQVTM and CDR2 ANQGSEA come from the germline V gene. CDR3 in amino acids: CSVEERGVSYEQYF. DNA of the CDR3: TGCAGCGTTGAGGAGCGAGGCGTCTCCTACGAGCAGTACTTC.

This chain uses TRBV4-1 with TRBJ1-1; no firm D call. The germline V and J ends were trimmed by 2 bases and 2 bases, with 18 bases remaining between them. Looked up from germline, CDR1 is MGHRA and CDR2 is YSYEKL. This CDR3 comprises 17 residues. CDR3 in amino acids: CASSQLDMGFVNTEAFF. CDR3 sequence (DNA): TGCGCCAGCAGCCAACTTGACATGGGGTTTGTCAACACTGAAGCTTTCTTT.

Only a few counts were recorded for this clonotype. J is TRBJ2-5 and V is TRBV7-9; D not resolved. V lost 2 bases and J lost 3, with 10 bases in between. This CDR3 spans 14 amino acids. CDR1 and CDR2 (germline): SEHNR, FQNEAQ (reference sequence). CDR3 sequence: CASSLNPIKETQYF. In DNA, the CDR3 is TGTGCCAGCAGCTTAAACCCGATCAAAGAGACCCAGTACTTC.

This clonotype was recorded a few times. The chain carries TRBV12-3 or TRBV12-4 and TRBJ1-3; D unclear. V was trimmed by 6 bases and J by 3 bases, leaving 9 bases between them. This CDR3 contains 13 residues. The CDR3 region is CASSPTDGNTIYF. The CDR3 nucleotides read TGTGCCAGCAGCCCCACCGATGGAAACACCATATATTTT.

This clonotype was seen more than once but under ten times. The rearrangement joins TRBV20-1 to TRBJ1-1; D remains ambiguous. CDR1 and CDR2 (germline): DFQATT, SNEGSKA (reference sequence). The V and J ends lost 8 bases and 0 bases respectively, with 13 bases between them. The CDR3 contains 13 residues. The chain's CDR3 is CSPRPDMNTEAFF. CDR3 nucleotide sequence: TGCAGTCCTCGCCCAGACATGAACACTGAAGCTTTCTTT.

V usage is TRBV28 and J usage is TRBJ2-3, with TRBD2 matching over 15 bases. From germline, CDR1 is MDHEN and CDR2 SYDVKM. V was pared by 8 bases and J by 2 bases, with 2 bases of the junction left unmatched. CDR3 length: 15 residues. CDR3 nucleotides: TGTGCCAGCGGACTAGCGGGAGGGCCCACAGATACGCAGTATTTT. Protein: CASGLAGGPTDTQYF.

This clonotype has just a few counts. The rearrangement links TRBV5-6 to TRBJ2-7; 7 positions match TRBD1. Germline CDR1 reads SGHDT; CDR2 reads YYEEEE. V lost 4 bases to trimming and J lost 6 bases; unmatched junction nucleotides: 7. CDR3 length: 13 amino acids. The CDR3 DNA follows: TGTGCCAGCAGCGTGACAGGGACGGGCGAGCAGTACTTC. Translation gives CASSVTGTGEQYF.

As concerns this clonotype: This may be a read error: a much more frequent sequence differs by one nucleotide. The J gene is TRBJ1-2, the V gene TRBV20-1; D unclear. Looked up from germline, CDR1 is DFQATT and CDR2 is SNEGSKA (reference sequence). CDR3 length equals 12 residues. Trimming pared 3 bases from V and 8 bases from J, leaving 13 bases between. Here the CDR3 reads CSASTTGNGYTF. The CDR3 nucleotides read TGCAGTGCTAGTACGACGGGGAACGGCTACACCTTC.

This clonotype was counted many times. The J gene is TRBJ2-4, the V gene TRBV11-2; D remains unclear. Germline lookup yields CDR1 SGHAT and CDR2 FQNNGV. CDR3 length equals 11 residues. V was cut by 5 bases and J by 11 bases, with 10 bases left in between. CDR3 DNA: TGTGCCAGCAGCCCCGTGGTAGTTCAGTACTTC. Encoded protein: CASSPVVVQYF.

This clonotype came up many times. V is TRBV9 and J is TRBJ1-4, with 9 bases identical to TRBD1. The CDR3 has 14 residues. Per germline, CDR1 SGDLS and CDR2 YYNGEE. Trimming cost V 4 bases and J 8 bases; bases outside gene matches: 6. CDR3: CASSRGQGSEKLFF. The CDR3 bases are TGTGCCAGCAGCCGGGGACAGGGAAGCGAAAAACTGTTTTTT.

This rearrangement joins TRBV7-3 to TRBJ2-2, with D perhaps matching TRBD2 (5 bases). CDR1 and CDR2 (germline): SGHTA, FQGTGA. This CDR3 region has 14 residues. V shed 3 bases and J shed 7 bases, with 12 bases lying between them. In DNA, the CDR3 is TGTGCCAGCAGCTTCACGCGGGCGAACGGGGAGCTGTTTTTT. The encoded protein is CASSFTRANGELFF.

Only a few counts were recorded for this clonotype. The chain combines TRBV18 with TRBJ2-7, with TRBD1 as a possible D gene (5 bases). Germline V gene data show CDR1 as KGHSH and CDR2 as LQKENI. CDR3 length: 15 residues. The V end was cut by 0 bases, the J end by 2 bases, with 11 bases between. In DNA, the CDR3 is TGTGCCAGCTCACCACCCCGCAGGGCAACCTACGAGCAGTACTTC. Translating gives CASSPPRRATYEQYF.

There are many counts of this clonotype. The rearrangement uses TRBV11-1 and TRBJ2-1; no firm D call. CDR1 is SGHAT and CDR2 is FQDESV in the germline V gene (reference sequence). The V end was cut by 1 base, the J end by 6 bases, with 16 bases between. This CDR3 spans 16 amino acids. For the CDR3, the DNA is TGTGCCAGCAGCTTAGTGGACGGCCGCCTGGGCAATGAGCAGTTCTTC. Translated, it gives CASSLVDGRLGNEQFF.

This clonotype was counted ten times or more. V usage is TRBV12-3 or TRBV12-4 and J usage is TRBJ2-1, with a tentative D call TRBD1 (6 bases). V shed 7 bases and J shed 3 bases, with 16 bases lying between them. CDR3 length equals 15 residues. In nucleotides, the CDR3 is TGTGCCAGCAAGCCAGGACAGCAGGACTACAATGAGCAGTTCTTC. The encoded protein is CASKPGQQDYNEQFF.